What follows are 8 T cell receptor beta chains derived from one specimen sequenced in a study of a mutant IDH1 vaccine in newly diagnosed glioma. For these receptors, no antigen is known. The time point is: week 47, end of study. Topical imiquimod was applied with each vaccine dose, which held 300 ug of mutant IDH1 20-mer peptide. Generated by immunoSEQ multiplex PCR, the TCRdb table keeps only in-frame clones and is missing some. The data show tens of thousands of clones, 65% to 90% seen once. Sequencing used PBMCs, obtained from a glioma patient whose treatment included an IDH1 peptide vaccine. These receptors were obtained from a man aged 18 to 30 with glioma. Some clones in this sample may be carry-over from other donors' samples.

CDR3 residues: CASSLVRQGGEKLFF. The CDR3 DNA follows: TGTGCCAGCAGCTTGGTCCGGCAGGGCGGAGAAAAACTGTTTTTT. The V and J genes are TRBV5-6 and TRBJ1-4; maybe TRBD1 (5 bases). This CDR3 contains 15 residues. V lost 0 bases and J 8 bases, leaving 14 bases between the germline ends. Germline-derived CDR1 and CDR2 are SGHDT and YYEEEE.

The rearrangement joins TRBV5-1 to TRBJ2-7; 9 bases agree with TRBD2. The germline gives CDR1 SGHRS, CDR2 YFSETQ. This CDR3 region has 16 residues. The junction had 8 bases not matched to a gene; V was cut back by 0 bases and J by 4 bases. CDR3 DNA sequence: TGCGCCAGCAGCTTGGCCTGGCGGGAGGGCCTTTACGAGCAGTACTTC. Translated, it gives CASSLAWREGLYEQYF.

For the CDR3, the DNA is TGTGCCTGGAGTGTAACTAGCGGGGGGTTTGAAGAGCAGTACTTC. Its translation: CAWSVTSGGFEEQYF. The rearrangement uses TRBV30 and TRBJ2-7, with 12 bases that match TRBD2. V was clipped by 0 bases and J by 7 bases; unmatched bases: 7. Germline V lookup: CDR1 GTSNPN, CDR2 SVGIG (reference sequence). This CDR3 spans 15 amino acids. Variable domain in full (rest from reference TRBV30 and TRBJ2-7): SQTIHQWPATLVQPVGSPLSLECTVEGTSNPNLYWYRQAAGRGLQLLFYSVGIGQISSEVPQNLSASRPQDRQFILSSKKLLLSDSGFYLCAWSVTSGGFEEQYFGPGTRLTVT.

The chain joins TRBV18 to TRBJ2-7; D may be TRBD2 (5 bases). Per the germline V gene, CDR1 is KGHSH and CDR2 is LQKENI. This CDR3 has 14 residues. V was cut by 2 bases and J by 7 bases, with 15 bases left in between. The CDR3 sequence: CASSPGSWTREQYF. CDR3 coding DNA: TGTGCCAGCTCACCAGGCTCCTGGACTCGGGAGCAGTACTTC.

The chain carries TRBV5-3 and TRBJ2-7; D not resolved. TRBV5-3 qualifies as an ORF whose function is uncertain. With 0 bases removed from V and 3 bases from J, the gap between germline ends came to 4 bases. This CDR3 region has 12 residues. This chain's CDR3 is CARSLENYEQYF. Here the CDR3 DNA reads TGTGCCAGAAGCTTGGAAAACTACGAGCAGTACTTC.

J is TRBJ2-7 and V is TRBV6-5, with 11 bases aligning to TRBD2. After removal of 4 bases from V and 4 bases from J, the junction contained 6 bases not matched to a gene. Germline CDR1 is MNHEY and CDR2 is SVGAGI. The CDR3 sequence is 15 residues long. The CDR3 nucleotides read TGTGCCAGCAGTTTCCTGACTAGCGGGAAATACGAGCAGTACTTC. Translation: CASSFLTSGKYEQYF.

The chain employs TRBV25-1 and TRBJ1-2, with TRBD1 as a possible D gene (6 bases). The germline V gene has CDR1 MGHDK and CDR2 SYGVNS. The CDR3 consists of 14 residues. The V end was cut by 6 bases, the J end by 6 bases, with 17 bases between. CDR3 protein: CASRPQGRGHGYTF. CDR3 sequence (DNA): TGTGCCAGCAGGCCACAGGGTCGGGGGCATGGCTACACCTTC.

CDR3 DNA sequence: TGTGCCAGCAGGGACGGGGCTAGCGGGAGCCATACGCAGTATTTT. Translating it yields CASRDGASGSHTQYF. This chain connects TRBV2 to TRBJ2-3, with 10 bases fitting TRBD2. After removal of 6 bases from V and 7 bases from J, the junction contained 10 bases not matched to a gene. Germline V gene lookup returns CDR1 SNHLY and CDR2 FYNNEI. The CDR3 loop spans 15 amino acids.